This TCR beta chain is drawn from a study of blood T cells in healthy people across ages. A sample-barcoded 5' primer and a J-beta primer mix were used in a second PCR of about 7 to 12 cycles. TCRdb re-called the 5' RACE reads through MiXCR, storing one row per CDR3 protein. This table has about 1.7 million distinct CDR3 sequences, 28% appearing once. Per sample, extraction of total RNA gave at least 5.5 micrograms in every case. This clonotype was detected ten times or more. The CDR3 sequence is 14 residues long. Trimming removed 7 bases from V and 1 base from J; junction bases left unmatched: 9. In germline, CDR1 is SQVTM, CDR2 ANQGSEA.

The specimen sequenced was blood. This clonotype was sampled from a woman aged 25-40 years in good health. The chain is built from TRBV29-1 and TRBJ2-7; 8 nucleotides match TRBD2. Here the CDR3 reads CSAITGLGSYEQYF. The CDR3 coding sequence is TGCAGCGCTATTACGGGACTAGGTTCCTACGAGCAGTACTTC.